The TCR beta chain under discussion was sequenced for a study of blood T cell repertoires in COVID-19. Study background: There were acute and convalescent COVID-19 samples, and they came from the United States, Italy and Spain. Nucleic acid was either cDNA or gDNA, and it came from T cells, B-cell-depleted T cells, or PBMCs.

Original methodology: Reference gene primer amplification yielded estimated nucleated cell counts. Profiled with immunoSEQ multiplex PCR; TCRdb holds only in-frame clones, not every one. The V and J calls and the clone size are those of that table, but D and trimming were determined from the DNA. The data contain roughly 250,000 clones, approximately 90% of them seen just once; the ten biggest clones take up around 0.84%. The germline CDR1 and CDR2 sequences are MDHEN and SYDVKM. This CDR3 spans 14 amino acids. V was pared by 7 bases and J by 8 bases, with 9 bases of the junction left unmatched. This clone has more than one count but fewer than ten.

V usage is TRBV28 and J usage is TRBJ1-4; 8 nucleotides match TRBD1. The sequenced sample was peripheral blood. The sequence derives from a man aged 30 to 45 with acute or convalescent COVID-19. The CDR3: CASKTRGQGEKLFF. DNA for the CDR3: TGTGCCAGCAAGACCAGGGGGCAAGGGGAAAAACTGTTTTTT.